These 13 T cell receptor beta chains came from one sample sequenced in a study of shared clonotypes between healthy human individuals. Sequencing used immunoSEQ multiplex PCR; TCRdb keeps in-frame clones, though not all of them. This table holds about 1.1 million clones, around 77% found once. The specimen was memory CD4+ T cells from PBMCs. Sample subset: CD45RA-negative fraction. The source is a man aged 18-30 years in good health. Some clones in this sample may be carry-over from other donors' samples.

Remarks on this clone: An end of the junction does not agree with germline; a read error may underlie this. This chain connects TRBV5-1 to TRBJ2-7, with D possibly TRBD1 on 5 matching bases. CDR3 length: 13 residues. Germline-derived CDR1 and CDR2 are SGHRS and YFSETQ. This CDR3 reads CASSSRVSNEQYF. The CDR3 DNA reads TGCGCCAGCAGCTCCAGGGTCTCCAACGAGCAGTACTTC.

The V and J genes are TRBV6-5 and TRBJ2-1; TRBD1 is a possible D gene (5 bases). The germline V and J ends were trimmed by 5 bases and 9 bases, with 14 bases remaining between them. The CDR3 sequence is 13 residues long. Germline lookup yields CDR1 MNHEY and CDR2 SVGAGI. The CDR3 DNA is TGTGCCAGCAGTGGACATAGGGGAACTGAGCAGTTCTTC. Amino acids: CASSGHRGTEQFF.

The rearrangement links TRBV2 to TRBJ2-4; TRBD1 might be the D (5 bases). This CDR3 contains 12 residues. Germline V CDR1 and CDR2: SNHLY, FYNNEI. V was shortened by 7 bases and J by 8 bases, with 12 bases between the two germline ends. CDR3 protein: CASNIWGHIQYF. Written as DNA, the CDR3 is TGTGCCAGCAATATTTGGGGCCACATTCAGTACTTC. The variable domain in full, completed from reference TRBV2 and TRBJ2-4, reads EPEVTQTPSHQVTQMGQEVILRCVPISNHLYFYWYRQILGQKVEFLVSFYNNEISEKSEIFDDQFSVERPDGSNFTLKIRSTKLEDSAMYFCASNIWGHIQYFGAGTRLSVL.

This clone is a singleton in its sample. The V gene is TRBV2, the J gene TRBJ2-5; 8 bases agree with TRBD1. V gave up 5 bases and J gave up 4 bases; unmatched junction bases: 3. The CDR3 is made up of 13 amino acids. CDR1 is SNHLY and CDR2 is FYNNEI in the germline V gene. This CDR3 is CASSPRGPETQYF. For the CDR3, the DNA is TGTGCCAGCAGTCCCAGGGGGCCAGAGACCCAGTACTTC.

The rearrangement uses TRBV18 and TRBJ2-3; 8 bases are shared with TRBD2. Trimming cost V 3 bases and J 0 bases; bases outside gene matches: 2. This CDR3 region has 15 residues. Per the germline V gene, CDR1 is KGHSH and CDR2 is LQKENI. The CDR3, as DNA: TGTGCCAGCTCACCCCAGCGGGAGAGCACAGATACGCAGTATTTT. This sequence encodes CASSPQRESTDTQYF.

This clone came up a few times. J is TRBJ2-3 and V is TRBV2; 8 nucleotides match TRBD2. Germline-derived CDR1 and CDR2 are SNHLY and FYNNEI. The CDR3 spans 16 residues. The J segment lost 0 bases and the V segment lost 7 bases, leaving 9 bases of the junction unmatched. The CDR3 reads CASMGLAGASTDTQYF. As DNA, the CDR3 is TGTGCCAGCATGGGGCTAGCGGGCGCTAGCACAGATACGCAGTATTTT.

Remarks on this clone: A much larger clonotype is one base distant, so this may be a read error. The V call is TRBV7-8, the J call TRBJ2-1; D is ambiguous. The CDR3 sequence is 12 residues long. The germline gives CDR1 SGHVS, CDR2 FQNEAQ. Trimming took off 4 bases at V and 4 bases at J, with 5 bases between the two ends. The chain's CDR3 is CASSYHYNEQFF. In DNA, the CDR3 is TGTGCCAGCAGCTACCATTACAATGAGCAGTTCTTC.

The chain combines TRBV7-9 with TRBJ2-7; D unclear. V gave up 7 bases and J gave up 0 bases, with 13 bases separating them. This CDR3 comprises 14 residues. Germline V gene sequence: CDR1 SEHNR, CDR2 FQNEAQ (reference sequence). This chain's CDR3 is CASTFTQNSYEQYF. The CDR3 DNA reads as TGTGCCAGCACCTTTACACAGAACTCCTACGAGCAGTACTTC.

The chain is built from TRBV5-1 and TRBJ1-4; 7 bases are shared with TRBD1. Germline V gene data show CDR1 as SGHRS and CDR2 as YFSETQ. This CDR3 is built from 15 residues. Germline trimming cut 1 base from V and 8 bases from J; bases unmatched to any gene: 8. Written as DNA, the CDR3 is TGCGCCAGCAGCTTGAAAGGGGGCGCGGAAGAAAAACTGTTTTTT. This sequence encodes CASSLKGGAEEKLFF.

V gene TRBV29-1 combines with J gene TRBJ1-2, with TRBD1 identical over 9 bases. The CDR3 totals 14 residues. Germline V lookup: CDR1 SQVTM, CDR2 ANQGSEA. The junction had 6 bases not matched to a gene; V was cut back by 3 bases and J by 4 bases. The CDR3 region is CSVERTGVRYGYTF. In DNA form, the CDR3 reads TGCAGCGTTGAGAGGACAGGGGTACGCTATGGCTACACCTTC.

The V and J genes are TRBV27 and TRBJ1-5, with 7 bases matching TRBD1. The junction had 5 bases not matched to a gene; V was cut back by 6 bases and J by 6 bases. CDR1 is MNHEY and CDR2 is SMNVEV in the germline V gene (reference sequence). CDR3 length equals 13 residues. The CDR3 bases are TGTGCCAGCAGAGCAGGGGGAGGTCAGCCCCAGCATTTT. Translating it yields CASRAGGGQPQHF.

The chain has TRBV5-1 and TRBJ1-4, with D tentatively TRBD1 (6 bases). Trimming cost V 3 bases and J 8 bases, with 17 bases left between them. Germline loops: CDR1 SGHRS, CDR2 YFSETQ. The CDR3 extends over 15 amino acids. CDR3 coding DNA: TGCGCCAGCAGCTCCCGGCTCGGGGGCTACGAAAAACTGTTTTTT. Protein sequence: CASSSRLGGYEKLFF.

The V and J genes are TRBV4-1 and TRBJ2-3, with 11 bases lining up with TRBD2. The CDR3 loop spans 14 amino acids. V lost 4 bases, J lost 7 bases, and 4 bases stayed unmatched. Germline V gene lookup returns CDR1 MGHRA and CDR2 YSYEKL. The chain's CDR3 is CASSPGLAVHTQYF. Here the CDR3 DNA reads TGCGCCAGCAGCCCGGGACTAGCGGTACATACGCAGTATTTT.